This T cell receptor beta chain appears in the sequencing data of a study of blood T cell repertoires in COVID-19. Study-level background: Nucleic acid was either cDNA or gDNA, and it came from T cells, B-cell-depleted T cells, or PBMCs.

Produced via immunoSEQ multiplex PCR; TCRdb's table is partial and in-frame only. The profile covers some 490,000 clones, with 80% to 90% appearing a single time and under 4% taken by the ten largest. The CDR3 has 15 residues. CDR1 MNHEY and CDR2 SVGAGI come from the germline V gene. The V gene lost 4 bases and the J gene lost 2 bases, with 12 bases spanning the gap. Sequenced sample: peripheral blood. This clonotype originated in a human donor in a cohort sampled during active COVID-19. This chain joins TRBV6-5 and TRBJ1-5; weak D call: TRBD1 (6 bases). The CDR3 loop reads CASSSPPGGNQPQHF. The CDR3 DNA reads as TGTGCCAGCAGTTCGCCCCCAGGGGGCAATCAGCCCCAGCATTTT.